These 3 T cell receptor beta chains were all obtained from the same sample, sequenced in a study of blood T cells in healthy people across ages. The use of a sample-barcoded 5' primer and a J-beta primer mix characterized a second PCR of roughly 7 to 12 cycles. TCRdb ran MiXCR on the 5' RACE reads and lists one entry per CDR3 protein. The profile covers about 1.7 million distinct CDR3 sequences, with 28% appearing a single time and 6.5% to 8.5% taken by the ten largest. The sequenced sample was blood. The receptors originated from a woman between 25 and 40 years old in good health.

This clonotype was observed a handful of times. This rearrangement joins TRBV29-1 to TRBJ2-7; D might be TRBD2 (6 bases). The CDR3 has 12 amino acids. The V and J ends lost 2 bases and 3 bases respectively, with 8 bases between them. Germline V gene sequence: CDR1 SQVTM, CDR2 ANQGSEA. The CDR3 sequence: CSVESGGYEQYF. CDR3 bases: TGCAGCGTTGAATCCGGGGGCTACGAGCAGTACTTC.

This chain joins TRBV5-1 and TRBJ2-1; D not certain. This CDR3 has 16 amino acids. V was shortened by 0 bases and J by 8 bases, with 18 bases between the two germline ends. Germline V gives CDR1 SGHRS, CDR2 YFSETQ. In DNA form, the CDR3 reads TGCGCCAGCAGCTTGGCCGGTTGGGGTAGCCGGGATGAGCAGTTCTTC. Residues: CASSLAGWGSRDEQFF.

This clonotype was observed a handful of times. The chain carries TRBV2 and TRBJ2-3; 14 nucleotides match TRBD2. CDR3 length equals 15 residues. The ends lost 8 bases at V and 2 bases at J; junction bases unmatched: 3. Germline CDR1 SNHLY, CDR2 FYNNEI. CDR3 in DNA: TGTGCCAGCGGGACTAGCGGGGGATACACAGATACGCAGTATTTT. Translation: CASGTSGGYTDTQYF.